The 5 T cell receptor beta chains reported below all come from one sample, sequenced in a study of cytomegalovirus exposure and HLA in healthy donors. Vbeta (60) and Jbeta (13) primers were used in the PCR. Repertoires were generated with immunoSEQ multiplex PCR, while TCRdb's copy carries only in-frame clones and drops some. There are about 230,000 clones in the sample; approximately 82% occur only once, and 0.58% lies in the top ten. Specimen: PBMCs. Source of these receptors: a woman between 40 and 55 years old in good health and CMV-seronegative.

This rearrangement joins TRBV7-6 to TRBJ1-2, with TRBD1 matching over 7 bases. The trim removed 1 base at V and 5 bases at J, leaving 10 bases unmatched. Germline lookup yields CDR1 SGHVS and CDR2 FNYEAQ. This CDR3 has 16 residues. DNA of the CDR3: TGTGCCAGCAGCTTAGTTGTCGGACAGGACCTATATGGCTACACCTTC. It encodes CASSLVVGQDLYGYTF.

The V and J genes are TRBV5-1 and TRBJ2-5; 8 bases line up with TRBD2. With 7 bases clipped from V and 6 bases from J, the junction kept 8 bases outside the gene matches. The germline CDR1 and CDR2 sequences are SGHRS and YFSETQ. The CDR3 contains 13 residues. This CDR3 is CASSTSEKKTQYF. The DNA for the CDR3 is TGCGCCAGCTCGACTAGCGAAAAAAAGACCCAGTACTTC.

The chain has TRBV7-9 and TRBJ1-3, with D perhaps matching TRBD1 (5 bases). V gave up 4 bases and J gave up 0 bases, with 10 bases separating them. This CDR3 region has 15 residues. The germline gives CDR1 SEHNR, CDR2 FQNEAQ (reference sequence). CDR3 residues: CASSSGIYSGNTIYF. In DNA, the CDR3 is TGTGCCAGCAGCTCAGGGATCTACTCTGGAAACACCATATATTTT.

CDR3 DNA: TGTGCCAGCAGTTACTCAGGGACTAGCGGGAATGAGCAGTTCTTC. Its translation is CASSYSGTSGNEQFF. The V call is TRBV6-5, the J call TRBJ2-1; TRBD2 agrees at 12 bases. This CDR3 spans 15 amino acids. CDR1 is MNHEY and CDR2 is SVGAGI in the germline V gene. Unmatched junction bases numbered 1, after V lost 0 bases and J lost 7 bases.

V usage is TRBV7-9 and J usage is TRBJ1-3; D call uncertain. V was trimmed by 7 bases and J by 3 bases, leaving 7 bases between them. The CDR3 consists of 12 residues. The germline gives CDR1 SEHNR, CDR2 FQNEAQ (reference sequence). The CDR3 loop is CASKVVGNTIYF. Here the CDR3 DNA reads TGTGCCAGCAAAGTAGTTGGAAACACCATATATTTT. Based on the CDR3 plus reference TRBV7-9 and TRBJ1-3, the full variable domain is DTGVSQNPRHKITKRGQNVTFRCDPISEHNRLYWYRQTLGQGPEFLTYFQNEAQLEKSRLLSDRFSAERPKGSFSTLEIQRTEQGDSAMYLCASKVVGNTIYFGEGSWLTVV.